Following are 31 T cell receptor beta chains from one sample sequenced in a study of blood T cell repertoires in COVID-19. Here immunoSEQ multiplex PCR was the method, and the copy in TCRdb shows in-frame clones only, minus some. The sample lists roughly 100,000 clones, around 90% seen once, with around 3.2% in the top ten. The sample taken for sequencing was peripheral blood. These receptors were collected from a human donor in a cohort sampled during active COVID-19.

This chain uses TRBV4-1 with TRBJ2-1, with 7 bases that match TRBD2. Germline CDR1 MGHRA, CDR2 YSYEKL. This CDR3 contains 15 residues. The V and J ends lost 4 bases and 5 bases, in that order; junction bases with no gene match: 8. The CDR3 DNA is TGCGCCAGCAGCCTCGTCGGGGGGACCAACAATGAGCAGTTCTTC. It is translated as CASSLVGGTNNEQFF.

The rearrangement links TRBV27 to TRBJ2-2; TRBD1 agrees at 8 bases. V was clipped by 4 bases and J by 2 bases; unmatched bases: 6. Germline CDR1 and CDR2: MNHEY and SMNVEV (reference sequence). The length of the CDR3 is 16 residues. Written as DNA, the CDR3 is TGTGCCAGCAGTTCCCAGGGGGCGGGAAACACCGGGGAGCTGTTTTTT. Its protein product is CASSSQGAGNTGELFF.

The CDR3: CATSRDIAAGGSYEQFF. CDR3 in DNA: TGTGCCACCAGCAGAGATATTGCAGCGGGAGGATCGTATGAGCAGTTCTTC. The chain recombines TRBV15 with TRBJ2-1; 9 bases are shared with TRBD2. Germline values: CDR1 LNHNV, CDR2 YYDKDF (reference sequence). J lost 8 bases, V lost 0 bases, and 11 bases had no gene match. This CDR3 has 17 amino acids. Based on the CDR3 plus reference TRBV15 and TRBJ2-1, the full variable domain is DAMVIQNPRYQVTQFGKPVTLSCSQTLNHNVMYWYQQKSSQAPKLLFHYYDKDFNNEADTPDNFQSRRPNTSFCFLDIRSPGLGDTAMYLCATSRDIAAGGSYEQFFGPGTRLTVL.

The sample holds one count of this clone. This sequence joins TRBV24-1 and TRBJ2-7; 7 bases line up with TRBD2. V lost 5 bases, J lost 6 bases, and 9 bases stayed unmatched. CDR3 length equals 14 residues. Per the germline V gene, CDR1 is KGHDR and CDR2 is SFDVKD. CDR3: CATSVGGRGTEQYF. DNA of the CDR3: TGTGCCACCAGTGTTGGCGGGAGAGGGACCGAGCAGTACTTC.

J is TRBJ2-1 and V is TRBV9, with 7 bases fitting TRBD2. Germline trimming cut 3 bases from V and 8 bases from J; bases unmatched to any gene: 11. CDR3 length: 15 residues. Germline loops: CDR1 SGDLS, CDR2 YYNGEE. CDR3 coding DNA: TGTGCCAGCAGCGCCCTGACTAGCTGGGGGGATGAGCAGTTCTTC. This codes for CASSALTSWGDEQFF.

The V gene is TRBV3-1 (or the pseudogene TRBV3-2), the J gene TRBJ2-7; 7 bases fit TRBD1. This CDR3 is built from 15 residues. Germline loops: CDR1 LGHDT, CDR2 YNNKEL (reference sequence). Losses at the gene ends were 1 base for V and 3 bases for J; bases not matched to a gene: 6. As DNA, the CDR3 is TGTGCCAGCAGCCAAGGTACAGGGGCTTTCTACGAGCAGTACTTC. Translated: CASSQGTGAFYEQYF.

The rearrangement links TRBV19 to TRBJ2-3; 12 bases fit TRBD2. The trim removed 4 bases at V and 1 base at J, leaving 3 bases unmatched. There are 16 residues in the CDR3. Germline V gene data show CDR1 as LNHDA and CDR2 as SQIVND (reference sequence). The CDR3 DNA reads TGTGCCAGTAGTACCCGACTAGCGGGGGGCACAGATACGCAGTATTTT. It yields the protein CASSTRLAGGTDTQYF. The variable domain in full, completed from reference TRBV19 and TRBJ2-3, reads DGGITQSPKYLFRKEGQNVTLSCEQNLNHDAMYWYRQDPGQGLRLIYYSQIVNDFQKGDIAEGYSVSREKKESFPLTVTSAQKNPTAFYLCASSTRLAGGTDTQYFGPGTRLTVL.

The chain couples TRBV5-4 to TRBJ2-7; 8 nucleotides agree with TRBD2. CDR1 and CDR2 (germline): SGHNT, YYREEE (reference sequence). This CDR3 comprises 13 residues. The V gene end was trimmed by 3 bases and the J gene end by 4 bases; junction bases not matched to a gene: 3. The CDR3 DNA reads TGTGCCAGCAGCTGGAGCGGGAGTTACGAGCAGTACTTC. Translated: CASSWSGSYEQYF.

The chain joins TRBV7-2 to TRBJ1-2; D is undetermined. CDR1 and CDR2 (germline): SGHTA, FQGNSA. The CDR3 spans 14 residues. Trimming left V 1 base short and J 6 bases short, with 12 bases between. The CDR3 here is CASSLGSRRHGYTF. The DNA for the CDR3 is TGTGCCAGCAGCTTAGGGTCTCGCAGGCATGGCTACACCTTC.

In DNA, the CDR3 is TGTGCCAGCAGAACCCAGGGCCGTGGCGCAGATACGCAGTATTTT. It specifies CASRTQGRGADTQYF. The rearrangement joins TRBV6-5 to TRBJ2-3; TRBD1 might be the D (5 bases). V was clipped by 6 bases and J by 4 bases, with 17 bases between them. The germline V gene encodes CDR1 MNHEY and CDR2 SVGAGI. The CDR3 has 15 residues.

This clone was detected only once. The J gene is TRBJ2-4, the V gene TRBV30, with D perhaps matching TRBD1 (6 bases). Trimming shortened V by 6 bases and J by 0 bases, and 15 bases separated the two germline ends. The CDR3 length is 15 residues. Germline V CDR1 and CDR2: GTSNPN, SVGIG (reference sequence). CDR3 in amino acids: CACAQGTLAKNIQYF. The CDR3 DNA is TGTGCCTGTGCGCAGGGGACCTTAGCCAAAAACATTCAGTACTTC.

This sequence joins TRBV24-1 and TRBJ2-2; D is perhaps TRBD2 (5 bases). The V and J ends lost 2 bases and 3 bases respectively, with 15 bases between them. CDR1 is KGHDR and CDR2 is SFDVKD in the germline V gene. This CDR3 is 17 amino acids long. In DNA, the CDR3 is TGTGCCACCAGTGATTGGCCTCTAGAGGAGGACACCGGGGAGCTGTTTTTT. Protein product: CATSDWPLEEDTGELFF.

This clone was seen only a few times. The J gene is TRBJ2-1, the V gene TRBV29-1, with 7 bases that match TRBD2. In germline, CDR1 is SQVTM, CDR2 ANQGSEA. The CDR3 sequence is 15 residues long. The junction had 3 bases not matched to a gene; V was cut back by 1 base and J by 0 bases. CDR3: CSVEGRGSSYNEQFF. The CDR3 DNA follows: TGCAGCGTTGAAGGTCGCGGGAGCTCCTACAATGAGCAGTTCTTC.

The V and J genes are TRBV5-6 and TRBJ1-1; D perhaps matches TRBD1 (6 bases). The CDR3 runs to 14 residues. Germline CDR1 is SGHDT and CDR2 is YYEEEE. The V and J ends lost 7 bases and 7 bases respectively, with 20 bases between them. The CDR3 reads CASFPRGGASEAFF. The CDR3 DNA sequence: TGTGCCAGCTTCCCCCGGGGGGGGGCGAGTGAAGCTTTCTTT.

The CDR3 protein is CASSFQGSMGAFF. The CDR3, as DNA: TGTGCCAGCAGTTTCCAGGGGTCAATGGGAGCTTTCTTT. The chain uses TRBV12-3 or TRBV12-4 and TRBJ1-1, with D perhaps TRBD1 (6 bases). The CDR3 has 13 amino acids. Trimming pared 3 bases from V and 10 bases from J, leaving 15 bases between.

The J gene is TRBJ2-7, the V gene TRBV18; no definite D call. The V gene's germline CDR1 is KGHSH and CDR2 LQKENI. The CDR3 sequence is 14 residues long. Trimming stripped 5 bases from V and 1 base from J, with 12 bases between. CDR3 in DNA: TGTGCCAGCTCATCTATGACTGCTTCCTACGAGCAGTACTTC. This encodes CASSSMTASYEQYF.

V and J are TRBV9 and TRBJ2-3; possible D gene TRBD2, 5 bases. The ends were cut back, 2 bases at V and 4 bases at J, with 8 bases in the middle. Germline assignment: CDR1 SGDLS and CDR2 YYNGEE. CDR3 length: 13 residues. The CDR3 region has the DNA TGTGCCAGCAGCGTTAGAGCGGCAGATACGCAGTATTTT. It encodes CASSVRAADTQYF.

The V and J genes are TRBV5-1 and TRBJ1-1; 7 bases are a match to TRBD1. The J segment lost 3 bases and the V segment lost 3 bases, leaving 14 bases of the junction unmatched. CDR1 and CDR2 from the germline V gene are SGHRS and YFSETQ. This CDR3 is built from 17 residues. The CDR3 here is CASSWGLGPRGDTEAFF. CDR3 coding DNA: TGCGCCAGCAGCTGGGGCCTGGGACCCAGGGGGGACACTGAAGCTTTCTTT.

The rearrangement links TRBV12-3 or TRBV12-4 to TRBJ1-2; 7 positions match TRBD1. Unmatched junction bases numbered 7, after V lost 8 bases and J lost 4 bases. The CDR3 length is 13 residues. CDR3 DNA sequence: TGTGCCAGCTCCAGGGACAGTCCCTATGGCTACACCTTC. It specifies CASSRDSPYGYTF.

V and J are TRBV9 and TRBJ1-2, with D unresolved. The V end lost 0 bases, the J end lost 2 bases, and 8 bases lay between the germline ends. Per germline, CDR1 SGDLS and CDR2 YYNGEE. This CDR3 has 14 residues. The CDR3 region is CASSVDALNYGYTF. CDR3 DNA sequence: TGTGCCAGCAGCGTAGACGCACTCAACTATGGCTACACCTTC.

The CDR3 DNA sequence: TGCGCCAGCAGCTCCATACGGGGAGCTAGCACAGATACGCAGTATTTT. Translation: CASSSIRGASTDTQYF. The J gene is TRBJ2-3, the V gene TRBV5-1, with D perhaps TRBD2 (5 bases). Trimming shortened V by 3 bases and J by 0 bases, and 14 bases separated the two germline ends. The germline CDR1 and CDR2 sequences are SGHRS and YFSETQ. The CDR3 loop spans 16 amino acids.

This clone has just one count. This chain joins TRBV3-1 (or the pseudogene TRBV3-2) and TRBJ2-5; D uncertain. This CDR3 region has 14 residues. Germline V lookup: CDR1 LGHDT, CDR2 YNNKEL (reference sequence). V gave up 5 bases and J gave up 5 bases, with 15 bases separating them. The CDR3 sequence: CASSGMPRLETQYF. The CDR3 DNA reads TGTGCCAGCAGCGGCATGCCGAGGCTGGAGACCCAGTACTTC.

This sequence joins TRBV11-2 and TRBJ2-3; the D gene is possibly TRBD1 (6 bases). Trimming stripped 4 bases from V and 0 bases from J, with 17 bases between. CDR1 SGHAT and CDR2 FQNNGV come from the germline V gene. The CDR3 contains 17 residues. The CDR3 sequence: CASSSRTASTSTDTQYF. CDR3 DNA sequence: TGTGCCAGCAGCTCGAGGACAGCGTCGACTAGCACAGATACGCAGTATTTT.

V and J are TRBV29-1 and TRBJ1-5, with 7 positions matching TRBD1. Germline CDR1 SQVTM, CDR2 ANQGSEA. CDR3 length equals 13 residues. J lost 7 bases, V lost 6 bases, and 9 bases had no gene match. CDR3 amino acids: CSVASQGEQPQHF. The CDR3 DNA is TGCAGCGTGGCTAGTCAGGGGGAACAGCCCCAGCATTTT.

This rearrangement joins TRBV5-1 to TRBJ1-1, with D perhaps TRBD1 (5 bases). V was cut by 1 base and J by 2 bases, with 18 bases left in between. CDR3 length equals 17 residues. CDR1 SGHRS and CDR2 YFSETQ come from the germline V gene. CDR3 amino acids: CASSLQGGVAENTEAFF. The CDR3 DNA reads TGCGCCAGCAGCTTGCAGGGCGGAGTGGCAGAAAACACTGAAGCTTTCTTT.

The V gene is TRBV7-9, the J gene TRBJ2-1, with 7 bases fitting TRBD1. The germline V gene encodes CDR1 SEHNR and CDR2 FQNEAQ (reference sequence). The J segment lost 8 bases and the V segment lost 5 bases, leaving 12 bases of the junction unmatched. This CDR3 is 15 amino acids long. The CDR3 loop is CASSIHRGRTDEQFF. The CDR3 coding sequence is TGTGCCAGCAGCATACACAGGGGAAGAACAGATGAGCAGTTCTTC.

The chain uses TRBV4-3 and TRBJ1-2; unclear D gene. The length of the CDR3 is 16 residues. Germline values: CDR1 LGHNA, CDR2 YSLEER. The V end lost 2 bases, the J end lost 1 base, and 14 bases lay between the germline ends. The CDR3 loop is CASSQYYREFNYGYTF. DNA for the CDR3: TGCGCCAGCAGCCAATACTACCGCGAATTTAACTATGGCTACACCTTC.

The chain recombines TRBV4-3 with TRBJ2-3; 13 nucleotides agree with TRBD2. Germline V lookup: CDR1 LGHNA, CDR2 YSLEER. Unmatched junction bases numbered 4, after V lost 2 bases and J lost 5 bases. This CDR3 is built from 16 residues. CDR3 in amino acids: CASSQRTSGSGDTQYF. CDR3 in DNA: TGCGCCAGCAGCCAACGGACTAGCGGGAGCGGAGATACGCAGTATTTT.

This clone was seen a single time. This chain joins TRBV11-2 and TRBJ2-1; no clear D gene. The length of the CDR3 is 14 residues. Germline CDR1 and CDR2: SGHAT and FQNNGV. The V and J ends lost 2 bases and 4 bases respectively, with 9 bases between them. The CDR3 sequence is CASSLSGSYNEQFF. The CDR3 DNA reads as TGTGCCAGCAGCTTATCAGGCAGTTACAATGAGCAGTTCTTC.

This clone was counted only a few times. The chain couples TRBV5-6 to TRBJ1-2, with TRBD1 matching 7 bases. V gave up 3 bases and J gave up 3 bases; unmatched junction bases: 2. Germline loops: CDR1 SGHDT, CDR2 YYEEEE. The CDR3 sequence is 13 residues long. This chain's CDR3 is CASSSQGHYGYTF. DNA for the CDR3: TGTGCCAGCAGCTCACAGGGGCACTATGGCTACACCTTC.

There are a few counts of this clone. The chain is built from TRBV5-4 and TRBJ2-3; 7 bases are a match to TRBD2. Germline trimming cut 4 bases from V and 4 bases from J; bases unmatched to any gene: 6. Germline V CDR1 and CDR2: SGHNT, YYREEE (reference sequence). This CDR3 region has 14 residues. The CDR3 protein is CASSPRGRADTQYF. In DNA, the CDR3 is TGTGCCAGCAGCCCGCGAGGGAGGGCAGATACGCAGTATTTT.